This T cell receptor beta chain came from a study of spatial heterogeneity in lung cancer. Turning to the study itself: The mean occurrence of each unique TCR and UMI combination in raw reads exceeded nine.

TCRdb recomputed calls from the 5' RACE reads with MiXCR, one row per CDR3 protein. This sample has 20,000 to 25,000 distinct CDR3 sequences, with about 4.9% found just once. Time point denoted: sample taken at primary tumor resection. The input material, whole RNA from tumor, nontumor lung or frozen PBMC, was sequenced unsorted. 72 TRACERx patients with early, untreated non-small cell lung cancer donated samples. The CDR3 has 13 residues. The germline V and J ends were trimmed by 2 bases and 8 bases, with 9 bases remaining between them. Germline V gives CDR1 LGHDT, CDR2 YNNKEL (reference sequence). Study results and caveats: Blood showed ubiquitous tumor TCRs more often at resection than at routine follow-up.

This clonotype has a count of ten or more. Its antigen is as yet unknown. V gene TRBV3-1 combines with J gene TRBJ1-4; no firm D call. This specimen consisted of PBMCs, obtained at surgery. The clonotype originates from a male donor with early-stage non-small cell lung cancer. CDR3 loop: CASSQMVGEKLFF. The DNA of the CDR3 is TGTGCCAGCAGCCAAATGGTGGGCGAAAAACTGTTTTTT. The variable domain in full, with the rest retrieved from reference TRBV3-1 and TRBJ1-4, is DTAVSQTPKYLVTQMGNDKSIKCEQNLGHDTMYWYKQDSKKFLKIMFSYNNKELIINETVPNRFSPKSPDKAHLNLHINSLELGDSAVYFCASSQMVGEKLFFGSGTQLSVL.